This T cell receptor beta chain was captured by sequencing in a study of blood T cell repertoires in COVID-19. As for the study in general: From T cells, B-cell-depleted T cells, or PBMCs came the material, which was cDNA or gDNA.

The CDR3 extends over 16 amino acids. Trimming cost V 7 bases and J 3 bases; bases outside gene matches: 12. Germline V CDR1 and CDR2: LNHDA, SQIVND (reference sequence). Original processing methods: Amplifying reference gene primers gave estimates of nucleated cell counts. Libraries were prepared by immunoSEQ multiplex PCR; TCRdb keeps only in-frame clonotypes and omits some of them. V and J calls and clone size are copied from that table; D and trimming were computed from the DNA. The sample has some 94,000 clones, about 71% seen once; the top ten hold about 22%. This chain connects TRBV19 to TRBJ1-2; 9 nucleotides match TRBD1. The material sequenced was peripheral blood. This receptor was obtained from a woman aged 60-75 years in a cohort sampled during active or convalescent COVID-19. CDR3 bases: TGTGCCAGTAAAGCCTATCGGACAGGGGAGGACTATGGCTACACCTTC. Amino acid sequence: CASKAYRTGEDYGYTF.